Following are 16 T cell receptor beta chains from one sample sequenced in a study of CD8+ T cells in alopecia areata. The authors extracted RNA and reverse transcribed it into cDNA as the sequencing template. Profiling relied on immunoSEQ multiplex PCR, and the TCRdb table lists in-frame clones only, not all of them. The sample holds 95,000 to 110,000 clones, around 60% seen once. Material: CD4+ T cells sorted from blood. These receptors were obtained from a human donor in good health.

The CDR3, as DNA: TGTGCCAGCAGCTTCTCCAGTCACTATGGCTACACCTTC. Translation gives CASSFSSHYGYTF. The J gene is TRBJ1-2, the V gene TRBV7-9; D ambiguous. The germline V and J ends were trimmed by 3 bases and 3 bases, with 8 bases remaining between them. CDR3 size: 13 residues. Germline V lookup: CDR1 SEHNR, CDR2 FQNEAQ (reference sequence).

This sequence joins TRBV5-1 and TRBJ2-3; 9 bases align to TRBD2. The V gene's germline CDR1 is SGHRS and CDR2 YFSETQ. The trim removed 6 bases at V and 8 bases at J, leaving 10 bases unmatched. CDR3 length equals 14 residues. In nucleotides, the CDR3 is TGCGCCAGCACCCTAGCGGGGAGACTGTCTACGCAGTATTTT. Amino acid sequence: CASTLAGRLSTQYF.

The rearrangement joins TRBV2 to TRBJ2-1, with D possibly matching TRBD2 (6 bases). CDR1 and CDR2 (germline): SNHLY, FYNNEI. With 6 bases removed from V and 4 bases from J, the gap between germline ends came to 10 bases. This CDR3 spans 13 amino acids. DNA of the CDR3: TGTGCCAGCAGGAGGACTACATACAATGAGCAGTTCTTC. Protein sequence: CASRRTTYNEQFF.

The chain recombines TRBV30 with TRBJ2-6; either TRBD1 or TRBD2 may supply D (5 bases each). CDR3 length: 20 residues. Germline CDR1 and CDR2: GTSNPN and SVGIG (reference sequence). V lost 4 bases and J 0 bases, leaving 25 bases between the germline ends. CDR3 nucleotides: TGTGCCTGGACGGGATTTGGGGTAGGGGCCGACCCCTCTGGGGCCAACGTCCTGACTTTC. The encoded protein is CAWTGFGVGADPSGANVLTF.

V gene TRBV13 combines with J gene TRBJ1-1; perhaps TRBD1 as D (5 bases). Trimming left V 5 bases short and J 0 bases short, with 16 bases between. CDR1 PRHDT and CDR2 FYEKMQ come from the germline V gene (reference sequence). The CDR3 length is 16 residues. CDR3 amino acids: CASSPSPGTLNTEAFF. CDR3 bases: TGTGCCAGCAGCCCCAGTCCCGGGACCCTGAACACTGAAGCTTTCTTT.

J is TRBJ2-3 and V is TRBV30; TRBD2 agrees at 8 bases. Germline CDR1 reads GTSNPN; CDR2 reads SVGIG (reference sequence). J gave up 10 bases and V 3 bases, and 15 bases lay outside the gene matches. The CDR3 totals 15 residues. The CDR3 sequence: CAWRGAGGARKAQYF. The CDR3, as DNA: TGTGCCTGGAGAGGGGCGGGGGGCGCGCGTAAGGCGCAGTATTTT. Drawing the rest from reference TRBV30 and TRBJ2-3, the complete variable domain is SQTIHQWPATLVQPVGSPLSLECTVEGTSNPNLYWYRQAAGRGLQLLFYSVGIGQISSEVPQNLSASRPQDRQFILSSKKLLLSDSGFYLCAWRGAGGARKAQYFGPGTRLTVL.

The V gene is TRBV7-9, the J gene TRBJ2-6; possible D gene TRBD1, 5 bases. CDR3 length: 15 amino acids. Trimming pared 4 bases from V and 1 base from J, leaving 8 bases between. Germline-derived CDR1 and CDR2 are SEHNR and FQNEAQ (reference sequence). CDR3 in amino acids: CASSSRGSGANVLTF. In DNA, the CDR3 is TGTGCCAGCAGCTCAAGGGGATCTGGGGCCAACGTCCTGACTTTC.

The chain couples TRBV11-2 to TRBJ2-3; 9 nucleotides align to TRBD2. Germline values: CDR1 SGHAT, CDR2 FQNNGV. The CDR3 covers 15 residues. The junction had 4 bases not matched to a gene; V was cut back by 5 bases and J by 1 base. CDR3 residues: CASSPSGDGTDTQYF. The CDR3 coding sequence is TGTGCCAGCAGCCCTAGCGGGGACGGCACAGATACGCAGTATTTT.

The V call is TRBV4-1, the J call TRBJ2-7; tentatively, D is TRBD1 or TRBD2 (5 bases each). Germline V gives CDR1 MGHRA, CDR2 YSYEKL. Trimming left V 1 base short and J 4 bases short, with 14 bases between. The CDR3 spans 15 residues. DNA for the CDR3: TGCGCCAGCAGCCAAGGTCGGCAGGGAGTTTACGAGCAGTACTTC. Translation: CASSQGRQGVYEQYF.

The chain carries TRBV29-1 and TRBJ2-5; D gene unclear. The CDR3 has 13 residues. Germline CDR1 reads SQVTM; CDR2 reads ANQGSEA. The V gene lost 7 bases and the J gene lost 3 bases, with 15 bases spanning the gap. CDR3 sequence: CSAKPDRKETQYF. In nucleotides, the CDR3 is TGCAGCGCCAAACCCGACCGCAAAGAGACCCAGTACTTC.

The chain has TRBV5-1 and TRBJ2-5, with D perhaps TRBD2 (6 bases). CDR3 length equals 15 residues. Germline values: CDR1 SGHRS, CDR2 YFSETQ. The V and J ends lost 3 bases and 5 bases respectively, with 17 bases between them. CDR3 protein: CASSSGVGEGETQYF. CDR3 bases: TGCGCCAGCAGCTCGGGGGTAGGGGAAGGCGAGACCCAGTACTTC.

The CDR3 nucleotides read TGTGCCAGTAGTCCACAGGGGACCTATAATTCACCCCTCCACTTT. It encodes CASSPQGTYNSPLHF. The rearrangement uses TRBV19 and TRBJ1-6; 7 bases line up with TRBD1. Per the germline V gene, CDR1 is LNHDA and CDR2 is SQIVND (reference sequence). This CDR3 contains 15 residues. With V trimmed by 5 bases and J by 2 bases, 3 bases remained unmatched.

This clone was counted between two and nine times. This chain's CDR3 is CASSLGSGASYEQYF. CDR3 in DNA: TGTGCCAGCAGCTTAGGGTCCGGGGCTTCCTACGAGCAGTACTTC. The chain recombines TRBV5-4 with TRBJ2-7, with D possibly being TRBD1 or TRBD2 (5 bases each). CDR1 SGHNT and CDR2 YYREEE come from the germline V gene (reference sequence). The CDR3 length is 15 residues. Trimming cost V 2 bases and J 1 base, with 13 bases left between them.

This clone turned up a few times. The chain joins TRBV2 to TRBJ2-7, with D possibly being TRBD2 (7 bases). The germline gives CDR1 SNHLY, CDR2 FYNNEI. Trimming took 6 bases from V and 3 from J, leaving 15 bases between them. The CDR3 covers 14 residues. The CDR3: CASRFRGANYEQYF. CDR3 coding DNA: TGTGCCAGCAGGTTCCGGGGGGCTAACTACGAGCAGTACTTC.

The chain employs TRBV7-9 and TRBJ2-3; the D is unclear. The length of the CDR3 is 13 residues. Trimming removed 7 bases from V and 1 base from J, with 9 bases in between. Looked up from germline, CDR1 is SEHNR and CDR2 is FQNEAQ (reference sequence). Here the CDR3 DNA reads TGTGCCAGCACCATTGCCGGCACAGATACGCAGTATTTT. It is translated as CASTIAGTDTQYF. The variable domain in full, completed from reference TRBV7-9 and TRBJ2-3, reads DTGVSQNPRHKITKRGQNVTFRCDPISEHNRLYWYRQTLGQGPEFLTYFQNEAQLEKSRLLSDRFSAERPKGSFSTLEIQRTEQGDSAMYLCASTIAGTDTQYFGPGTRLTVL.

The chain is built from TRBV9 and TRBJ2-1; D is possibly TRBD1 or TRBD2 (5 bases each). Germline lookup yields CDR1 SGDLS and CDR2 YYNGEE. CDR3 length: 16 amino acids. V lost 4 bases and J lost 5, with 19 bases in between. The CDR3 region is CASSPHRGEGNNEQFF. The CDR3 DNA reads TGTGCCAGCAGCCCCCACCGGGGAGAGGGGAACAATGAGCAGTTCTTC.